This is a list of T cell receptor beta chains from one sample in a study of blood T cells in healthy people across ages. In TCRdb, the 5' RACE reads were re-called with MiXCR into one record per CDR3 protein. The sample has 1.5 million to 2 million distinct CDR3 sequences, more than 35% seen once; the top ten hold 20% to 25%. Sequenced input: blood. These receptors were collected from a human donor in good health. The CDR3 runs from the conserved cysteine through the conserved F or W. Fields, in order: V gene, CDR3 length, J gene, CDR3 protein.

V: TRBV7-2; length: 17; J: TRBJ2-1; CDR3: CASSFLPAVSSYNEQFF
V: TRBV10-2; length: 15; J: TRBJ2-1; CDR3: CASSSGPPGYNEQFF
V: TRBV7-9; length: 15; J: TRBJ2-3; CDR3: CATPFWRDLLDTQYF
V: TRBV29-1; length: 16; J: TRBJ2-7; CDR3: CSVRTVDQPPPYEQYF
V: TRBV11-2; length: 16; J: TRBJ2-1; CDR3: CASSLDWGDSYNEQFF
V: TRBV6-6; length: 12; J: TRBJ2-3; CDR3: CASSLNVDTQYF
V: TRBV6-2/TRBV6-3; length: 19; J: TRBJ1-2; CDR3: CASSYSPKIVTGQLYGYTF
V: TRBV28; length: 15; J: TRBJ1-2; CDR3: CASSPNPDSPYGYTF
V: TRBV15; length: 15; J: TRBJ2-7; CDR3: CATSNPHSGDYEQYF
V: TRBV15; length: 12; J: TRBJ1-2; CDR3: CATSRGFGSYTF
V: TRBV18; length: 14; J: TRBJ2-3; CDR3: CASSPLPNTDTRYF
V: TRBV29-1; length: 14; J: TRBJ2-7; CDR3: CSVSGGRESYEQYF
V: TRBV7-2; length: 16; J: TRBJ1-2; CDR3: CASSLRGTGALYGYTF
V: TRBV24-1; length: 13; J: TRBJ2-3; CDR3: CATSVPVTDTQYF
V: TRBV6-1; length: 16; J: TRBJ2-3; CDR3: CASSEEWAGATDTQYF
V: TRBV27; length: 17; J: TRBJ2-6; CDR3: CASSEDWGGSGANVLTF
V: TRBV13; length: 13; J: TRBJ1-2; CDR3: CASSLGFDGAYTF
V: TRBV7-2; length: 18; J: TRBJ2-5; CDR3: CASSPARGEQGAQETQYF
V: TRBV7-2; length: 13; J: TRBJ1-1; CDR3: CASSSRVWAEAFF
V: TRBV7-6; length: 17; J: TRBJ2-2; CDR3: CASSLAPDGGITGELFF
V: TRBV12-3/TRBV12-4; length: 13; J: TRBJ1-2; CDR3: CASSPTENYGYTF
V: TRBV27; length: 14; J: TRBJ2-3; CDR3: CASSQFAKGDTQYF
V: TRBV12-3/TRBV12-4; length: 15; J: TRBJ1-5; CDR3: CASIPTPPENQPQHF
V: TRBV24-1; length: 18; J: TRBJ2-1; CDR3: CATSDSGPGRSSYNEQFF
V: TRBV4-3; length: 13; J: TRBJ2-1; CDR3: CASSQEVGDKQFF
V: TRBV5-1; length: 20; J: TRBJ2-3; CDR3: CASSLLGGASGGARTDTQYF
V: TRBV20-1; length: 14; J: TRBJ1-2; CDR3: CSATPGRGDYGYTF
V: TRBV20-1; length: 15; J: TRBJ2-1; CDR3: CSARVEGAPGNEQFF
V: TRBV28; length: 13; J: TRBJ1-1; CDR3: CASSSLPDSEAFF
V: TRBV15; length: 15; J: -; CDR3: CATSRVTGPLNEQYF
V: TRBV11-1; length: 14; J: TRBJ2-4; CDR3: CASSARTGGYIQYF
V: TRBV9; length: 14; J: TRBJ2-1; CDR3: CASSPWRTYNEQFF
V: TRBV28; length: 16; J: TRBJ2-4; CDR3: CASSLRADLPADPQYF
V: TRBV2; length: 14; J: TRBJ2-7; CDR3: CAGSEATLRTEQYF
V: TRBV7-7; length: 14; J: -; CDR3: CASSLGGAPHEQYF
V: TRBV20-1; length: 14; J: TRBJ2-7; CDR3: CSARKLAGIYEQYF
V: TRBV7-8; length: 13; J: TRBJ1-4; CDR3: CASRRRGGQKLFF
V: TRBV24-1; length: 14; J: TRBJ2-3; CDR3: CATSSGGISDTQYF
V: TRBV24-1; length: 14; J: TRBJ1-2; CDR3: CATSGKGGGYGYTF
V: TRBV10-3; length: 18; J: TRBJ1-1; CDR3: CAISESKTDTESAGEAFF
V: TRBV7-2; length: 15; J: TRBJ1-2; CDR3: CASSIASGLNYGYTF